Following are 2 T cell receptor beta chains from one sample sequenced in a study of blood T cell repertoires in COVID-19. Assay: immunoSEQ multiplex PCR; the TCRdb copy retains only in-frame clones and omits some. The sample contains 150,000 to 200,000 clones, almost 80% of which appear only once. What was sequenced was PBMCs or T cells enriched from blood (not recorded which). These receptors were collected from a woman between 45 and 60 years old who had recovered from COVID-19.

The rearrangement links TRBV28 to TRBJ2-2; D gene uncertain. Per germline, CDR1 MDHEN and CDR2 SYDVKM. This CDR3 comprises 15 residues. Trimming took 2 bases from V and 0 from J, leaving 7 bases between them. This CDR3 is CASSLELTNTGELFF. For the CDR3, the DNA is TGTGCCAGCAGTTTAGAACTGACGAACACCGGGGAGCTGTTTTTT. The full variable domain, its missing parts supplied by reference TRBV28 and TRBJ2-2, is DVKVTQSSRYLVKRTGEKVFLECVQDMDHENMFWYRQDPGLGLRLIYFSYDVKMKEKGDIPEGYSVSREKKERFSLILESASTNQTSMYLCASSLELTNTGELFFGEGSRLTVL.

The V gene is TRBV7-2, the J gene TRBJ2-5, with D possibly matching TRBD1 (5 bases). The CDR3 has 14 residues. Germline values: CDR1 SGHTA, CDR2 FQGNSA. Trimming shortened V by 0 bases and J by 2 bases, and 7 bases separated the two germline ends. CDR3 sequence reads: CASSLAAGQETQYF. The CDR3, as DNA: TGTGCCAGCAGCTTAGCGGCAGGGCAAGAGACCCAGTACTTC.